The 22 T cell receptor beta chains below all came from one sample that was sequenced in a study of blood T cell repertoires in COVID-19 (dated by TCRdb to the early 2020s). Library generation was performed with the immunoSEQ multiplex PCR assay. TCRdb mirrors the immuneACCESS table, restricted to in-frame sequences. Some clones are absent from its copies; in checked studies, under half trace to an unresolved V gene, and the reason for the others is unknown. The sample table contains almost 400,000 clones; only one count was recorded for around nine tenths of them. The top ten clones comprise approximately 0.96% of the sample. Sequencing was carried out using PBMCs or T cells enriched from blood (not recorded which). The receptors derive from a woman in her twenties or thirties with acute COVID-19.

The V gene is TRBV10-3, the J gene TRBJ2-3, with 13 bases aligning to TRBD2. Germline CDR1 is ENHRY and CDR2 is SYGVKD. This CDR3 is 18 amino acids long. With V trimmed by 2 bases and J by 0 bases, 5 bases remained unmatched. CDR3 DNA: TGTGCCATCAGTGAGACGACTAGCGGGGGGACTAGCACAGATACGCAGTATTTT. Protein product: CAISETTSGGTSTDTQYF.

V usage is TRBV30 and J usage is TRBJ2-1, with TRBD2 identical over 7 bases. The CDR3 has 13 amino acids. V lost 4 bases to trimming and J lost 1 base; unmatched junction nucleotides: 1. CDR1 GTSNPN and CDR2 SVGIG come from the germline V gene (reference sequence). DNA of the CDR3: TGTGCCTGGAAAGCGGGATCCTACAATGAGCAGTTCTTC. As protein: CAWKAGSYNEQFF.

The chain uses TRBV5-1 and TRBJ1-4; 10 nucleotides match TRBD1. Per the germline V gene, CDR1 is SGHRS and CDR2 is YFSETQ. CDR3 length equals 16 residues. The trim removed 3 bases at V and 7 bases at J, leaving 9 bases unmatched. The CDR3 nucleotides read TGCGCCAGCAGCTCCGGACAGGGGGTATCGTTTGAAAAACTGTTTTTT. This codes for CASSSGQGVSFEKLFF.

V and J are TRBV6-4 and TRBJ1-1; D perhaps matches TRBD1 (6 bases). Per the germline V gene, CDR1 is MRHNA and CDR2 is SNTAGT. This CDR3 is built from 13 residues. The V end was cut by 7 bases, the J end by 1 base, with 10 bases between. This CDR3 is CASTLTGNTEAFF. In nucleotides, the CDR3 is TGTGCCAGCACCTTGACAGGGAACACTGAAGCTTTCTTT.

This chain joins TRBV18 and TRBJ2-7; 8 bases line up with TRBD1. The CDR3 has 15 amino acids. CDR1 and CDR2 (germline): KGHSH, LQKENI. V lost 4 bases and J lost 3; bases outside the gene matches: 8. The CDR3 loop is CASSLPGTGSYEQYF. The CDR3 DNA sequence: TGTGCCAGCTCACTACCCGGGACAGGCAGCTACGAGCAGTACTTC.

The chain has TRBV12-5 and TRBJ2-7; TRBD1 agrees at 7 bases. The CDR3 is 16 residues long. Germline-derived CDR1 and CDR2 are LGHNT and FRNRAP. After removal of 6 bases from V and 0 bases from J, the junction contained 11 bases not matched to a gene. The CDR3 region is CASGTALGQTSYEQYF. The CDR3 nucleotides are TGTGCTAGTGGAACCGCCCTGGGACAGACCTCCTACGAGCAGTACTTC.

This rearrangement joins TRBV11-2 to TRBJ1-6; D unresolved. This CDR3 contains 15 residues. V was trimmed by 1 base and J by 8 bases, leaving 12 bases between them. Per germline, CDR1 SGHAT and CDR2 FQNNGV. The CDR3 loop is CASSLGQVFYSPLHF. CDR3 sequence (DNA): TGTGCCAGCAGCTTAGGACAAGTCTTTTATTCACCCCTCCACTTT.

CDR3 residues: CASTDITNEQFF. The DNA of the CDR3 is TGCGCCAGCACGGACATAACGAATGAGCAGTTCTTC. V usage is TRBV10-2 and J usage is TRBJ2-1; TRBD1 might be the D (5 bases). The V end was cut by 7 bases, the J end by 7 bases, with 11 bases between. This CDR3 has 12 amino acids. Looked up from germline, CDR1 is WSHSY and CDR2 is SAAADI.

The CDR3 DNA is TGCGCCAGCAGCCCACCCGGGATCATGAACACTGAAGCTTTCTTT. This sequence encodes CASSPPGIMNTEAFF. The chain recombines TRBV5-1 with TRBJ1-1; D remains ambiguous. This CDR3 is built from 15 residues. The germline V gene encodes CDR1 SGHRS and CDR2 YFSETQ. V lost 4 bases, J lost 0 bases, and 13 bases lay in between.

This clone has just a few counts. The V gene is TRBV7-9, the J gene TRBJ2-3, with D maybe TRBD1 (6 bases). This CDR3 contains 14 residues. Trimming took 4 bases from V and 4 from J, leaving 12 bases between them. Germline V CDR1 and CDR2: SEHNR, FQNEAQ (reference sequence). In nucleotides, the CDR3 is TGTGCCAGCAGCTCCCGGACAGCCCCAGATACGCAGTATTTT. Its translation is CASSSRTAPDTQYF.

This sequence joins TRBV7-2 and TRBJ2-1; the D gene is possibly TRBD2 (6 bases). V lost 5 bases to trimming and J lost 6 bases, with 17 bases between them. Germline CDR1 reads SGHTA; CDR2 reads FQGNSA. This CDR3 contains 15 residues. This chain's CDR3 is CASSPRMGTVNEQFF. The CDR3 DNA sequence: TGTGCCAGCAGCCCGAGGATGGGGACTGTCAATGAGCAGTTCTTC. The whole variable domain, remainder taken from reference TRBV7-2 and TRBJ2-1, is GAGVSQSPSNKVTEKGKDVELRCDPISGHTALYWYRQSLGQGLEFLIYFQGNSAPDKSGLPSDRFSAERTGGSVSTLTIQRTQQEDSAVYLCASSPRMGTVNEQFFGPGTRLTVL.

The chain is built from TRBV24-1 and TRBJ2-1; a possible D gene is TRBD1 (6 bases). V was cut by 4 bases and J by 3 bases, with 15 bases left in between. Germline V gene lookup returns CDR1 KGHDR and CDR2 SFDVKD. CDR3 length equals 16 residues. The DNA of the CDR3 is TGTGCCACCAGTGACCGCAGGGGATTTGACTACAATGAGCAGTTCTTC. It is translated as CATSDRRGFDYNEQFF.

The chain couples TRBV29-1 to TRBJ2-3, with TRBD2 matching 13 bases. There are 15 residues in the CDR3. With 6 bases clipped from V and 10 bases from J, the junction kept 13 bases outside the gene matches. Germline-derived CDR1 and CDR2 are SQVTM and ANQGSEA. In DNA, the CDR3 is TGCAGCGTCGCCCGGACTAGCGGGGGTTCCGATCCGCAGTATTTT. It specifies CSVARTSGGSDPQYF.

The gene calls are TRBV5-1 and TRBJ2-2; a weak D match, TRBD1 (5 bases). V was pared by 0 bases and J by 3 bases, with 6 bases between. Germline V lookup: CDR1 SGHRS, CDR2 YFSETQ. The CDR3 loop spans 14 amino acids. This chain's CDR3 is CASSLGGDTGELFF. The DNA of the CDR3 is TGCGCCAGCAGCTTGGGGGGCGACACCGGGGAGCTGTTTTTT.

The sample holds a few counts of this clone. The chain is built from TRBV9 and TRBJ1-4; no definite D call. CDR3 length: 15 residues. Germline V gene lookup returns CDR1 SGDLS and CDR2 YYNGEE. Trimming removed 0 bases from V and 0 bases from J, with 6 bases in between. The CDR3 here is CASSVGGTTNEKLFF. CDR3 bases: TGTGCCAGCAGCGTAGGAGGGACAACTAATGAAAAACTGTTTTTT.

The gene calls are TRBV27 and TRBJ2-3, with 9 bases aligning to TRBD1. Germline V CDR1 and CDR2: MNHEY, SMNVEV (reference sequence). V shed 4 bases and J 4 bases; nucleotides not matched to a gene: 12. The CDR3 contains 17 residues. This CDR3 reads CASSWGVGTGIPDTQYF. DNA for the CDR3: TGTGCCAGCAGTTGGGGGGTTGGGACAGGGATCCCAGATACGCAGTATTTT.

The rearrangement links TRBV9 to TRBJ2-3; 11 bases agree with TRBD1. CDR1 SGDLS and CDR2 YYNGEE come from the germline V gene. The CDR3 covers 17 residues. Trimming cost V 0 bases and J 4 bases; bases outside gene matches: 7. The DNA of the CDR3 is TGTGCCAGCAGCGTAGCCTCCACGGGACAGGGGGCAGATACGCAGTATTTT. Translating it yields CASSVASTGQGADTQYF.

The chain recombines TRBV27 with TRBJ2-1, with 8 positions matching TRBD2. After removal of 9 bases from V and 8 bases from J, the junction contained 15 bases not matched to a gene. This CDR3 region has 15 residues. Germline V gives CDR1 MNHEY, CDR2 SMNVEV (reference sequence). The CDR3 nucleotides read TGTGCCAGTTACGGTTCGGGGGGGAGGTCCTATGAGCAGTTCTTC. It codes for CASYGSGGRSYEQFF.

This chain joins TRBV4-1 and TRBJ2-2; no firm D call. V dropped 3 bases and J dropped 7 bases, with 6 bases sitting between them. The CDR3 has 12 residues. Germline V CDR1 and CDR2: MGHRA, YSYEKL. CDR3 region: CASSHAGGELFF. The CDR3 DNA sequence: TGCGCCAGCAGCCACGCCGGCGGGGAGCTGTTTTTT.

The genes are TRBV6-6 and TRBJ2-7, with D possibly being TRBD1 (6 bases). Germline CDR1 MNHNY, CDR2 SVGAGI (reference sequence). The CDR3 totals 16 residues. Trimming pared 0 bases from V and 5 bases from J, leaving 17 bases between. For the CDR3, the DNA is TGTGCCAGCAGTTACTCGATTTACCGGCAGGGGAACGAGCAGTACTTC. As protein: CASSYSIYRQGNEQYF.

This chain uses TRBV28 with TRBJ2-7; 9 bases align to TRBD1. Trimming at V came to 6 bases and at J to 1 base, leaving 7 bases not matched to a gene. This CDR3 is built from 15 residues. The germline CDR1 and CDR2 sequences are MDHEN and SYDVKM. The CDR3 coding sequence is TGTGCCAGCAGGGAGGGCGGGACAGGGTCCTACGAGCAGTACTTC. This gives the protein CASREGGTGSYEQYF. Looking up the rest from reference TRBV28 and TRBJ2-7 gives the full variable domain: DVKVTQSSRYLVKRTGEKVFLECVQDMDHENMFWYRQDPGLGLRLIYFSYDVKMKEKGDIPEGYSVSREKKERFSLILESASTNQTSMYLCASREGGTGSYEQYFGPGTRLTVT.

The rearrangement joins TRBV9 to TRBJ2-3; 13 bases match TRBD2. Per the germline V gene, CDR1 is SGDLS and CDR2 is YYNGEE. With 3 bases clipped from V and 2 bases from J, the junction kept 3 bases outside the gene matches. This CDR3 contains 16 residues. The CDR3 here is CASSETSGGFTDTQYF. For the CDR3, the DNA is TGTGCCAGCAGCGAGACTAGCGGGGGGTTCACAGATACGCAGTATTTT.